The rows below give T cell receptor beta chains drawn from one sample of a study of T-cell reconstitution after alpha-beta-depleted transplantation in children. TCRdb independently ran MiXCR on the PCR reads; one entry per CDR3 protein. The table lists 400,000 to 550,000 distinct CDR3 sequences, roughly a tenth of them singletons. Specimen: PBMCs, collected before TCRalphabeta/CD19-depleted stem cell transplant. These receptors were collected from a child aged 2-15 years with inherited bone marrow failure, due to receive a stem cell transplant. The CDR3 runs from the conserved cysteine through the conserved F or W. A D gene is named only where the DNA matches it firmly. Clone size is given for some rows only: seen once, a few or many times, or a class if the clone is expanded.

v_call: TRBV5-1; d_call: TRBD1; clone_size: many; j_call: TRBJ2-7; cdr3_aa: CASSSSGTGGYEQYF; cdr3_nt: TGCGCCAGCAGCTCATCCGGGACAGGGGGCTACGAGCAGTACTTC
v_call: TRBV15; d_call: NA; clone_size: many; j_call: TRBJ1-2; cdr3_aa: CATSRDRGPPGTYGYTF; cdr3_nt: TGTGCCACCAGCAGAGATCGGGGCCCCCCAGGGACCTATGGCTACACCTTC
v_call: TRBV3-1; d_call: TRBD1; clone_size: many; j_call: TRBJ2-7; cdr3_aa: CASSQAGQARFFYEQYF; cdr3_nt: TGTGCCAGCAGCCAAGCGGGACAGGCCCGTTTCTTTTACGAGCAGTACTTC
v_call: TRBV12-3/TRBV12-4; d_call: TRBD1; clone_size: NA; j_call: TRBJ2-3; cdr3_aa: CASSLSALARDREDSDTQYF; cdr3_nt: TGTGCCAGCAGTTTAAGTGCCCTGGCAAGGGACAGGGAGGACTCAGATACGCAGTATTTT
v_call: TRBV20-1; d_call: TRBD2; clone_size: many; j_call: TRBJ2-3; cdr3_aa: CSARGLAGVEDTQYF; cdr3_nt: TGCAGTGCTAGAGGCTTAGCGGGAGTTGAAGATACGCAGTATTTT
v_call: TRBV7-6; d_call: NA; clone_size: many; j_call: TRBJ2-7; cdr3_aa: CASVEVFTRGTIRVQYF; cdr3_nt: TGTGCCAGTGTAGAGGTATTTACTCGGGGGACCATACGCGTGCAGTACTTC
v_call: TRBV4-3; d_call: TRBD2; clone_size: many; j_call: TRBJ2-1; cdr3_aa: CASSQHLAGLGYNEQFF; cdr3_nt: TGCGCCAGCAGCCAACACCTAGCGGGATTGGGCTACAATGAGCAGTTCTTC
v_call: TRBV29-1; d_call: TRBD1; clone_size: few; j_call: TRBJ1-2; cdr3_aa: CSVETFGDEGGGYGYTF; cdr3_nt: TGCAGCGTTGAAACTTTTGGGGACGAAGGGGGCGGCTATGGCTACACCTTC
v_call: TRBV5-4; d_call: NA; clone_size: few; j_call: TRBJ1-2; cdr3_aa: CASSPPGPGVYTF; cdr3_nt: TGTGCCAGCAGCCCGCCAGGGCCTGGCGTCTACACCTTC
v_call: TRBV10-3; d_call: NA; clone_size: many; j_call: TRBJ2-5; cdr3_aa: CAIMRGAGETQYF; cdr3_nt: TGTGCCATCATGAGGGGGGCGGGAGAGACCCAGTACTTC
v_call: TRBV12-3/TRBV12-4; d_call: NA; clone_size: many; j_call: TRBJ1-2; cdr3_aa: CASAAWASYTF; cdr3_nt: TGTGCCAGCGCCGCCTGGGCCAGCTACACCTTC
v_call: TRBV5-1; d_call: TRBD1; clone_size: many; j_call: TRBJ1-1; cdr3_aa: CASSGTGDTEAFF; cdr3_nt: TGCGCCAGCAGCGGGACAGGAGACACTGAAGCTTTCTTT
v_call: TRBV7-9; d_call: NA; clone_size: NA; j_call: TRBJ1-5; cdr3_aa: CASSLEIGNSNQPQHF; cdr3_nt: TGTGCCAGCAGCTTAGAAATAGGGAACAGCAATCAGCCCCAGCATTTT
v_call: TRBV20-1; d_call: NA; clone_size: NA; j_call: TRBJ2-7; cdr3_aa: CSAGAATYEQYF; cdr3_nt: TGCAGTGCTGGGGCGGCAACCTACGAGCAGTACTTC
v_call: TRBV24-1; d_call: TRBD2; clone_size: many; j_call: TRBJ2-1; cdr3_aa: CATSDAGSGRGAYNEQFF; cdr3_nt: TGTGCCACCAGTGACGCAGGGAGCGGGAGAGGCGCGTACAATGAGCAGTTCTTC
v_call: TRBV21-1; d_call: NA; clone_size: many; j_call: TRBJ2-3; cdr3_aa: CASSNGFRIWDRGNYTDTQYF; cdr3_nt: TGTGCCAGCAGCAATGGTTTTAGGATCTGGGACAGGGGGAATTACACAGATACGCAGTATTTT
v_call: TRBV10-2; d_call: NA; clone_size: many; j_call: TRBJ2-5; cdr3_aa: CASSAVAPQETQYF; cdr3_nt: TGCGCCAGCAGTGCTGTAGCGCCGCAAGAGACCCAGTACTTC
v_call: TRBV9; d_call: NA; clone_size: many; j_call: TRBJ2-7; cdr3_aa: CASSVVPGPSYEQYF; cdr3_nt: TGTGCCAGCAGCGTAGTTCCGGGCCCCTCCTACGAGCAGTACTTC
v_call: TRBV5-1; d_call: NA; clone_size: many; j_call: TRBJ2-1; cdr3_aa: CASSLDLKNEQFF; cdr3_nt: TGCGCCAGCAGCTTGGATTTGAAGAATGAGCAGTTCTTC
v_call: TRBV27; d_call: TRBD1; clone_size: NA; j_call: TRBJ2-7; cdr3_aa: CASSLDRGGIYEQYF; cdr3_nt: TGTGCCAGCAGTCTCGACAGGGGGGGGATCTACGAGCAGTACTTC
v_call: TRBV18; d_call: NA; clone_size: many; j_call: TRBJ2-1; cdr3_aa: CASSRGLNYNEQFF; cdr3_nt: TGTGCCAGCTCACGGGGACTCAACTACAATGAGCAGTTCTTC
v_call: TRBV9; d_call: NA; clone_size: many; j_call: TRBJ1-1; cdr3_aa: CASSVDTTNTEAFF; cdr3_nt: TGTGCCAGCAGCGTAGATACAACGAACACTGAAGCTTTCTTT
v_call: TRBV2; d_call: TRBD2; clone_size: few; j_call: TRBJ2-1; cdr3_aa: CASSETGRTRSYNEQFF; cdr3_nt: TGTGCCAGCAGTGAAACCGGGAGGACTCGCTCCTACAATGAGCAGTTCTTC
v_call: TRBV5-1; d_call: NA; clone_size: many; j_call: TRBJ2-7; cdr3_aa: CASNDSPYEQYF; cdr3_nt: TGCGCCAGCAATGACAGCCCCTACGAGCAGTACTTC
v_call: TRBV12-3/TRBV12-4; d_call: TRBD1; clone_size: NA; j_call: TRBJ2-4; cdr3_aa: CASSWDRKNIQYF; cdr3_nt: TGTGCCAGCAGTTGGGACAGAAAAAACATTCAGTACTTC
v_call: TRBV27; d_call: TRBD2; clone_size: many; j_call: TRBJ2-1; cdr3_aa: CATHSGSSYNEQFF; cdr3_nt: TGTGCCACCCATAGCGGGAGCTCCTACAATGAGCAGTTCTTC
v_call: TRBV12-3/TRBV12-4; d_call: NA; clone_size: many; j_call: TRBJ2-5; cdr3_aa: CASRPGHSGETQYF; cdr3_nt: TGTGCCAGCAGACCCGGACATTCAGGAGAGACCCAGTACTTC
v_call: TRBV29-1; d_call: NA; clone_size: many; j_call: TRBJ2-7; cdr3_aa: CSVAQTSYEQYF; cdr3_nt: TGCAGCGTTGCACAGACCTCCTACGAGCAGTACTTC
v_call: TRBV28; d_call: TRBD2; clone_size: NA; j_call: TRBJ2-3; cdr3_aa: CASSLQWAGVNQGQYF; cdr3_nt: TGTGCCAGCAGTTTACAATGGGCGGGAGTCAATCAAGGGCAGTATTTT
v_call: TRBV4-2; d_call: NA; clone_size: many; j_call: TRBJ1-2; cdr3_aa: CASSQEGREGSF; cdr3_nt: TGTGCCAGCAGCCAAGAAGGGCGCGAGGGCTCCTTC
v_call: TRBV25-1; d_call: NA; clone_size: many; j_call: TRBJ2-7; cdr3_aa: CASRGTDSEQYF; cdr3_nt: TGTGCCAGCAGGGGGACCGATTCCGAGCAGTACTTC
v_call: TRBV29-1; d_call: NA; clone_size: many; j_call: TRBJ2-7; cdr3_aa: CSVVQGHSYEQYF; cdr3_nt: TGCAGCGTTGTCCAGGGACACTCCTACGAGCAGTACTTC
v_call: TRBV10-3; d_call: NA; clone_size: many; j_call: TRBJ2-7; cdr3_aa: CAISPLLGSYEQYF; cdr3_nt: TGTGCCATCAGCCCGCTGTTAGGCTCCTACGAGCAGTACTTC
v_call: TRBV4-3; d_call: NA; clone_size: NA; j_call: TRBJ2-3; cdr3_aa: CASSQDRAGWGTDTQYF; cdr3_nt: TGCGCCAGCAGCCAAGATCGCGCAGGGTGGGGCACAGATACGCAGTATTTT
v_call: TRBV5-6; d_call: TRBD1; clone_size: once; j_call: TRBJ2-7; cdr3_aa: CASSPDRGNYEQYF; cdr3_nt: TGTGCCAGCAGCCCGGACAGGGGGAACTACGAGCAGTACTTC
v_call: TRBV20-1; d_call: NA; clone_size: NA; j_call: TRBJ1-5; cdr3_aa: CSAKGISNQPQHF; cdr3_nt: TGCAGTGCGAAAGGGATTAGCAATCAGCCCCAGCATTTT
v_call: TRBV6-2/TRBV6-3; d_call: NA; clone_size: few; j_call: TRBJ2-6; cdr3_aa: CASSRAYSSSGANVLTF; cdr3_nt: TGTGCCAGCAGTAGGGCCTATTCGAGCTCTGGGGCCAACGTCCTGACTTTC
v_call: TRBV15; d_call: TRBD1; clone_size: few; j_call: TRBJ2-1; cdr3_aa: CATSRGQGGEQFF; cdr3_nt: TGTGCCACCAGCAGAGGACAGGGGGGCGAGCAGTTCTTC
v_call: TRBV5-1; d_call: NA; clone_size: NA; j_call: TRBJ2-3; cdr3_aa: CASSFLYGNTQYF; cdr3_nt: TGCGCCAGCAGCTTTCTCTACGGAAATACGCAGTATTTT
v_call: TRBV20-1; d_call: TRBD2; clone_size: many; j_call: TRBJ2-7; cdr3_aa: CSAGDLSGSSYEQYF; cdr3_nt: TGCAGTGCCGGGGACCTTAGCGGGAGCTCCTACGAGCAGTACTTC
v_call: TRBV7-2; d_call: NA; clone_size: many; j_call: TRBJ1-1; cdr3_aa: CASSPRQDAEAFF; cdr3_nt: TGTGCCAGCAGCCCAAGACAAGACGCTGAAGCTTTCTTT
v_call: TRBV29-1; d_call: NA; clone_size: many; j_call: TRBJ2-7; cdr3_aa: CSVEDLQGEQYF; cdr3_nt: TGCAGCGTTGAAGATCTTCAGGGTGAGCAGTACTTC
v_call: TRBV29-1; d_call: TRBD2; clone_size: many; j_call: TRBJ2-5; cdr3_aa: CSVEESTSSVQETQYF; cdr3_nt: TGCAGCGTTGAAGAATCGACTAGCTCTGTGCAAGAGACCCAGTACTTC
v_call: TRBV15; d_call: NA; clone_size: few; j_call: TRBJ2-1; cdr3_aa: CATSRGFEFNEQFF; cdr3_nt: TGTGCCACCAGCAGAGGCTTCGAGTTCAATGAGCAGTTCTTC
v_call: TRBV27; d_call: NA; clone_size: many; j_call: TRBJ1-6; cdr3_aa: CASSWDGNSPLHF; cdr3_nt: TGTGCCAGCAGTTGGGACGGAAATTCACCCCTCCACTTT
v_call: TRBV7-2; d_call: NA; clone_size: many; j_call: TRBJ2-1; cdr3_aa: CASSLYGEQFF; cdr3_nt: TGTGCCAGCAGCTTATACGGTGAGCAGTTCTTC
v_call: TRBV20-1; d_call: TRBD2; clone_size: NA; j_call: TRBJ2-7; cdr3_aa: CSATLAGVESYEQYF; cdr3_nt: TGCAGTGCTACGCTAGCGGGAGTTGAGAGCTACGAGCAGTACTTC
v_call: TRBV3-1; d_call: TRBD2; clone_size: many; j_call: TRBJ2-5; cdr3_aa: CASSQMVLAGLAGEETQYF; cdr3_nt: TGTGCCAGCAGCCAAATGGTTCTGGCGGGACTAGCGGGAGAAGAGACCCAGTACTTC
v_call: TRBV2; d_call: TRBD2; clone_size: many; j_call: TRBJ2-1; cdr3_aa: CASTLSGRFGNEQFF; cdr3_nt: TGTGCCAGCACACTTAGCGGGAGGTTCGGTAATGAGCAGTTCTTC